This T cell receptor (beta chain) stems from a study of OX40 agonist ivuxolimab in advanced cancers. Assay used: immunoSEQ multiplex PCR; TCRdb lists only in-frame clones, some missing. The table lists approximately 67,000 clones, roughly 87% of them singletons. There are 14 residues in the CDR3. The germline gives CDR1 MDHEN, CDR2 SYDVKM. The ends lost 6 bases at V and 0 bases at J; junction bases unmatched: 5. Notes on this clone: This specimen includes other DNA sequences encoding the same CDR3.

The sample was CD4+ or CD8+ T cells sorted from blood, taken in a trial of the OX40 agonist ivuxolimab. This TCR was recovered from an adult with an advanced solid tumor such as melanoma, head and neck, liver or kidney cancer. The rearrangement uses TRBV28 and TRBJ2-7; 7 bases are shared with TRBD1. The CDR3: CASRPGGSSYEQYF. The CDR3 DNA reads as TGTGCCAGCAGACCAGGGGGAAGCTCCTACGAGCAGTACTTC. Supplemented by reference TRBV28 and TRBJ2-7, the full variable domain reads DVKVTQSSRYLVKRTGEKVFLECVQDMDHENMFWYRQDPGLGLRLIYFSYDVKMKEKGDIPEGYSVSREKKERFSLILESASTNQTSMYLCASRPGGSSYEQYFGPGTRLTVT.